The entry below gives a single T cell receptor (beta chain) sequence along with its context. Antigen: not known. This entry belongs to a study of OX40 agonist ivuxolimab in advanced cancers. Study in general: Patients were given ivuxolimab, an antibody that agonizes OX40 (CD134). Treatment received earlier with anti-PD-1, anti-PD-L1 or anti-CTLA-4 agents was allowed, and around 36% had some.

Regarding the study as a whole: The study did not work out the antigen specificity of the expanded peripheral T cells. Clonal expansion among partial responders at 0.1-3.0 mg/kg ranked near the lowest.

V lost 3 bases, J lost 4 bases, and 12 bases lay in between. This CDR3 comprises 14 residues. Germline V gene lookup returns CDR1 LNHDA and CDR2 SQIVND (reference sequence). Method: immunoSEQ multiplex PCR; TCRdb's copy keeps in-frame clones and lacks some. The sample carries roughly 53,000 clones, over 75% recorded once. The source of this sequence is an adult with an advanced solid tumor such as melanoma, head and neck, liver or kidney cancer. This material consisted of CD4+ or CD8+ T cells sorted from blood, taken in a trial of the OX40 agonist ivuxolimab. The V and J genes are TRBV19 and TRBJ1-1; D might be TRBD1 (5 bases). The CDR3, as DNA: TGTGCCAGTAGTATCGGAACCGGGGGCACTGAAGCTTTCTTT. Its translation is CASSIGTGGTEAFF. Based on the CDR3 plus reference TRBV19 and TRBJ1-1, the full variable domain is DGGITQSPKYLFRKEGQNVTLSCEQNLNHDAMYWYRQDPGQGLRLIYYSQIVNDFQKGDIAEGYSVSREKKESFPLTVTSAQKNPTAFYLCASSIGTGGTEAFFGQGTRLTVV.